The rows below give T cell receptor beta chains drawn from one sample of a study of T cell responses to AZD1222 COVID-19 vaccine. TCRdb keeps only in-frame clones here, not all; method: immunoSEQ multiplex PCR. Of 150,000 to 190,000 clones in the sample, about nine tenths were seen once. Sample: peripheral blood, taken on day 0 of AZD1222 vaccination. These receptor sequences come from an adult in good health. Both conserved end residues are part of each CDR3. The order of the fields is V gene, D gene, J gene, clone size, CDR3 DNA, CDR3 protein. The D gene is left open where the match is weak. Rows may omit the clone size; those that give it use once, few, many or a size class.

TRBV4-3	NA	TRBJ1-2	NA	TGCGCCAGCAGCCAAGATTCGGGGCTCGGCTACACCTTC	CASSQDSGLGYTF
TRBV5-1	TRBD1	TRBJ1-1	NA	TGCGCCAGCAGCCAAACAGGGGGCAGGTACACTGAAGCTTTCTTT	CASSQTGGRYTEAFF
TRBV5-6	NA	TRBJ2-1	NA	TGTGCCAGCAGCTTGGGGGAACCTGAGCAGTTCTTC	CASSLGEPEQFF
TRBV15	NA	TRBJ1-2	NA	TGTGCCACCAGCAGACCGCCCAGACCACCGGGACCAAATCAAAGAGATGATGGCTACACCTTC	CATSRPPRPPGPNQRDDGYTF
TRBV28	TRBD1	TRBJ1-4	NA	TGTGCCAGCAGTTCTCCCGGACAGGGCGGTGAAAAACTGTTTTTT	CASSSPGQGGEKLFF
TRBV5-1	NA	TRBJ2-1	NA	TGCGCCAGCAGCTTGCTTAGAGGATCCTACAATGAGCAGTTCTTC	CASSLLRGSYNEQFF
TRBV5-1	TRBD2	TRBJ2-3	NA	TGCGCCAGCAGCTTCATAGCGGGAGGGCCCGCAGATACGCAGTATTTT	CASSFIAGGPADTQYF
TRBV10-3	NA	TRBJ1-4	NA	TGTGCCATCTCTTCCGGGGGCGATGAAAAACTGTTTTTT	CAISSGGDEKLFF
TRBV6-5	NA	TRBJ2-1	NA	TGTGCCAGCATGTCACCGGGACTTAACTACAATGAGCAGTTCTTC	CASMSPGLNYNEQFF
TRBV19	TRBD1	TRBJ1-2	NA	TGTGCCAGTAGGCAACAGGGGGAGGGCTATGGCTACACCTTC	CASRQQGEGYGYTF
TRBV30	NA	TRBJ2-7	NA	TGTGCCTCCTCCGGCCTCAGGGACTCCTACGAGCAGTACTTC	CASSGLRDSYEQYF
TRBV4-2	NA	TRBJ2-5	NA	TGTGCCAGCAGCCAAGTAGATAGCCCCCAAGAGACCCAGTACTTC	CASSQVDSPQETQYF
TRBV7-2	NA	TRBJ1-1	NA	TGTGCCAGCAGCTTAGCGTTAGTCAGACACACCTTAGGCACTGAAGCTTTCTTT	CASSLALVRHTLGTEAFF
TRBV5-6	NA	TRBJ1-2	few	TGTGCCAGCAGCTTACAAACATTCAGGGACCGTCACTATGGCTACACCTTC	CASSLQTFRDRHYGYTF
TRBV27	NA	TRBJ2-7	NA	TGTGCCAGCAGTGTAAGGGAATCCTACGAGCAGTACTTC	CASSVRESYEQYF
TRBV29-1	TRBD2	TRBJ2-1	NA	TGCAGCGTTGATAGCGGGATACACAATGAGCAGTTCTTC	CSVDSGIHNEQFF
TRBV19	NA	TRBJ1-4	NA	TGTGCCAGTAGTATCTTCGGGAAAACTAATGAAAAACTGTTTTTT	CASSIFGKTNEKLFF
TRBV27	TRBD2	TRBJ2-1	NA	TGTGCCAGCAGTTTAACTTTAGCGGGAGCAGTGTTTGAGGGAAATGAGCAGTTCTTC	CASSLTLAGAVFEGNEQFF
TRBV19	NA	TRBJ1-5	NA	TGTGCCAGTAGTCCAGCCGGGGGTGGGTTCAATCAGCCCCAGCATTTT	CASSPAGGGFNQPQHF
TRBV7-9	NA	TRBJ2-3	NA	TGTGCCAGCAGCCCGACTAGTTCTAGCACAGATACGCAGTATTTT	CASSPTSSSTDTQYF
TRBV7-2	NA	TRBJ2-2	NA	TGTGCCAGCAGCTTACACGGACCGAACACCGGGGAGCTGTTTTTT	CASSLHGPNTGELFF
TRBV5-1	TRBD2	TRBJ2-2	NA	TGCGCCAGCAGCTTGCGAGGACTAGCGGGACCCTCCGGGGAGCTGTTTTTT	CASSLRGLAGPSGELFF
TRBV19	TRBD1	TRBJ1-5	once	TGTGCCAGTAGTATCGGGACAGCTAGCAATCAGCCCCAGCATTTT	CASSIGTASNQPQHF
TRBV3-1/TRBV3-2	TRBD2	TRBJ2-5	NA	TGTGCCAGCAGCCCATTTTTCCTAGCGGAGAAGCAAGAGACCCAGTACTTC	CASSPFFLAEKQETQYF
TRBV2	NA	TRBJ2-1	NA	TGTGCCAGCAGTGAAGGAGTCGGGAGCTCCTACAATGAGCAGTTCTTC	CASSEGVGSSYNEQFF
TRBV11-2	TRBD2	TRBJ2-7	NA	TGTGCCAGCAGCTCGGGACTAATGTACGAGCAGTACTTC	CASSSGLMYEQYF
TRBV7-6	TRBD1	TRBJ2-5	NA	TGTGCCAGCAGCCCTAGACAGGGGGCGTTACAAGAGACCCAGTACTTC	CASSPRQGALQETQYF
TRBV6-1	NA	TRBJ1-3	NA	TGTGCCAGCAGTGAGGGGGGGACAATCTCTGGAAACACCATATATTTT	CASSEGGTISGNTIYF
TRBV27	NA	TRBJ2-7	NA	TGTGCCAGCAGTTTAAAGGGTCGAGTAGGGTATGTGCAGTACTTC	CASSLKGRVGYVQYF
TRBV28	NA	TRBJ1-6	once	TGTGCCAGCATTACTGGAGGGATTTCACCCCTCCACTTT	CASITGGISPLHF
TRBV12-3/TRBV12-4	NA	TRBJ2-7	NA	TGTGCCAGCAGTTTTTTTAACTCCTACGAGCAGTACTTC	CASSFFNSYEQYF
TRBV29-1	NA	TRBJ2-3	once	TGCAGCGTTGCCACAGGGTGGGGAGATACGCAGTATTTT	CSVATGWGDTQYF
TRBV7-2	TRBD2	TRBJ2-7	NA	TGTGCCAGCAGCCTTGGGGGGGGTTACGAGCAGTACTTC	CASSLGGGYEQYF
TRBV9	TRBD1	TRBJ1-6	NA	TGTGCCAGCAGCCCTCGACAGGGGACCTCCTATAATTCACCCCTCCACTTT	CASSPRQGTSYNSPLHF
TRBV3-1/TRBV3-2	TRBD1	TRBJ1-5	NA	TGTGCCAGCAGCCAAAGGGACAGCCGATGGCCCCAGCATTTT	CASSQRDSRWPQHF
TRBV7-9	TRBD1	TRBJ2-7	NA	TGTGCCAGCAGCAATCCGGGACAGGGTGAGAGCGAGCAGTACTTC	CASSNPGQGESEQYF
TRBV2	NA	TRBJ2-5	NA	TGTGCCAGTAGTTCACTATCCGAGACCCAGTACTTC	CASSSLSETQYF
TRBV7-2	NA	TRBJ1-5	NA	TGTGCCAGCAGCTTAGACGGGAGGACAAATCAGCCCCAGCATTTT	CASSLDGRTNQPQHF
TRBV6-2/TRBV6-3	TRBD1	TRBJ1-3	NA	TGTGCCAGCAGTCAAGCCGGGACAGGGGGCCACCGCTCTGGAAACACCATATATTTT	CASSQAGTGGHRSGNTIYF
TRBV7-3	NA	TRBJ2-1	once	TGTGCCAGCAGCTCTGGAGTAGGCCCCTACAATGAGCAGTTCTTC	CASSSGVGPYNEQFF
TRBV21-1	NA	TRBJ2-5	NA	TGTGCCAGCAGCTGGGCGGGAGAGACAAAATTCCAAGAGACCCAGTACTTC	CASSWAGETKFQETQYF